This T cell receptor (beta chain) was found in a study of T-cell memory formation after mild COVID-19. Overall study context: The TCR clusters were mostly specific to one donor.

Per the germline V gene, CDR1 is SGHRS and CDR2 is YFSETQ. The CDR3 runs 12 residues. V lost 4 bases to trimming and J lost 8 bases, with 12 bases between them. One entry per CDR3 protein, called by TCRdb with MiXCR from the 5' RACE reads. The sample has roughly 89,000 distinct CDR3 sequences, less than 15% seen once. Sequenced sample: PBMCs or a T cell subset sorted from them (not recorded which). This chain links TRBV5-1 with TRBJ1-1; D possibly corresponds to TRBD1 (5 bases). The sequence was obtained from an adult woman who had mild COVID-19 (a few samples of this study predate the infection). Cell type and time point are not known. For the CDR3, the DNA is TGCGCCAGCAGCGGAGGGACTTCGGAAGCTTTCTTT. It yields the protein CASSGGTSEAFF.